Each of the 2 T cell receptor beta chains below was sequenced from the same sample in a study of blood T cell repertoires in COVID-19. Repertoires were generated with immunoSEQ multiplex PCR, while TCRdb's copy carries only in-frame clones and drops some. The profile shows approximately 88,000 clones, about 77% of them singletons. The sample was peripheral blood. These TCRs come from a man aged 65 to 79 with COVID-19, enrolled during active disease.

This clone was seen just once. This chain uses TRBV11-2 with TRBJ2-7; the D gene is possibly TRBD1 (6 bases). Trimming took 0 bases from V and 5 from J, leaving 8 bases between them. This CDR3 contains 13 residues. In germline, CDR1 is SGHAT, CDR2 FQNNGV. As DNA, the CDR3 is TGTGCCAGCAGCTTAGAACGACAGGACGAGCAGTACTTC. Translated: CASSLERQDEQYF.

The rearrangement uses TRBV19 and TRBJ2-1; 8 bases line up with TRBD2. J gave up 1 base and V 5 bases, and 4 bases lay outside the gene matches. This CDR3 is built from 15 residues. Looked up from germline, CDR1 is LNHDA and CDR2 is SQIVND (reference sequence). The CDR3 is CASSQRGGSYNEQFF. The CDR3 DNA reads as TGTGCCAGTAGTCAACGGGGGGGGTCCTACAATGAGCAGTTCTTC.